This T cell receptor beta chain stems from a study of blood T cells in healthy people across ages. Study-wide results and limits: Across the age range, TCR beta diversity per million T cells fell in a roughly linear way.

Primed by a sample-barcoded 5' primer and a J-beta primer mix, a second PCR proceeded for 7 to 11 cycles. A template-switch adaptor with 12 random nucleotides tagged each cDNA molecule. TCRdb processed the 5' RACE reads anew with MiXCR; each CDR3 protein has one entry. The data hold around 1,000,000 distinct CDR3 sequences, with about 23% observed a single time. Unmatched junction bases numbered 16, after V lost 0 bases and J lost 8 bases. The CDR3 runs to 18 residues. Germline CDR1 DFQATT, CDR2 SNEGSKA (reference sequence). This clonotype has a handful of counts. Antigen specificity is unknown. These same records also appear under a second study, on T cells of mothers and their children. From that report: Each child gave approximately 2.8 million TCR beta CDR3 reads (each mother, over 8.5 million).

Sequencing was done on a sample of blood. This TCR derives from a girl aged 2-10 years in good health. This rearrangement joins TRBV20-1 to TRBJ2-1, with 10 bases matching TRBD2. Here the CDR3 reads CSARDHTSGEVLGDEQFF. The DNA for the CDR3 is TGCAGTGCTAGAGATCACACTAGCGGGGAGGTCCTCGGCGATGAGCAGTTCTTC.